These 17 T cell receptor beta chains were all obtained from the same sample, sequenced in a study of T-cell reconstitution after alpha-beta-depleted transplantation in children (dated by TCRdb to the mid-2010s). Library creation used PCR. The instrument given in TCRdb is Illumina HiSeq 2500. TCR libraries were prepared with molecular barcoding, using unique molecular identifiers to normalize TCRbeta repertoire quantification. TCRdb trimmed public reads at Q25 via fastp, called clones via MiXCR and kept in-frame beta chains. One record per CDR3 amino acid sequence lists the most common genes and DNA. The sample records 230,000 or so distinct CDR3 sequences, 12% of which are singletons. The ten largest clones add up to 2% to 3% of the sample. The sequencing here drew on PBMCs from the stem cell graft donor, taken from the stem cell graft. These receptors were taken from a human donor who donated a stem cell graft to a child with acute lymphoblastic leukemia.

This clonotype occurred many times. The chain carries TRBV7-6 and TRBJ2-3, with TRBD2 matching 10 bases. V lost 4 bases to trimming and J lost 2 bases; unmatched junction nucleotides: 9. Per germline, CDR1 SGHVS and CDR2 FNYEAQ. The CDR3 has 17 amino acids. CDR3 nucleotide sequence: TGTGCCAGCAGCTCCCGCTTAGCGGGGGGTGACACAGATACGCAGTATTTT. Its protein product is CASSSRLAGGDTDTQYF.

Only a few counts were recorded for this clonotype. The gene calls are TRBV20-1 and TRBJ2-7, with D perhaps matching TRBD1 (5 bases). Trimming removed 4 bases from V and 3 bases from J, with 13 bases in between. The CDR3 is 13 amino acids. Germline CDR1 is DFQATT and CDR2 is SNEGSKA (reference sequence). CDR3 sequence reads: CSATTPGFYEQYF. The CDR3 DNA reads TGCAGTGCTACCACGCCAGGGTTCTACGAGCAGTACTTC.

This clonotype was detected a few times. The chain links TRBV6-2 or TRBV6-3 to TRBJ2-1; D uncertain. The germline CDR1 and CDR2 sequences are MNHEY and SVGEGT. The V end lost 2 bases, the J end lost 5 bases, and 10 bases lay between the germline ends. This CDR3 has 14 amino acids. CDR3 residues: CASSYPPLNNEQFF. CDR3 bases: TGTGCCAGCAGTTACCCCCCTTTAAACAATGAGCAGTTCTTC.

This clonotype was counted many times. The gene calls are TRBV5-5 and TRBJ2-1; D is possibly TRBD1 (6 bases). The CDR3 is 13 residues long. Germline V gives CDR1 SGHKS, CDR2 YYEKEE (reference sequence). V lost 3 bases and J 6 bases, leaving 10 bases between the germline ends. The CDR3 reads CASSSAGVNEQFF. DNA for the CDR3: TGTGCCAGCAGCTCCGCAGGGGTCAATGAGCAGTTCTTC.

This clonotype has at least ten counts. V gene TRBV10-3 combines with J gene TRBJ2-3; 7 bases map to TRBD2. In germline, CDR1 is ENHRY, CDR2 SYGVKD. This CDR3 comprises 15 residues. Trimming cost V 6 bases and J 1 base; bases outside gene matches: 7. The CDR3 spells CAISRLAERTDTQYF. The CDR3 nucleotides read TGTGCCATCAGCCGCCTAGCGGAGCGCACAGATACGCAGTATTTT.

This sequence joins TRBV11-2 and TRBJ2-5; D is unclear. There are 12 residues in the CDR3. Trimming took off 2 bases at V and 10 bases at J, with 11 bases between the two ends. Germline V lookup: CDR1 SGHAT, CDR2 FQNNGV. The CDR3 region is CASSLYTEDQYF. CDR3 DNA: TGTGCCAGCAGCTTATATACCGAGGACCAGTACTTC. Combining the CDR3 with reference TRBV11-2 and TRBJ2-5 gives the whole variable domain EAGVAQSPRYKIIEKRQSVAFWCNPISGHATLYWYQQILGQGPKLLIQFQNNGVVDDSQLPKDRFSAERLKGVDSTLKIQPAKLEDSAVYLCASSLYTEDQYFGPGTRLLVL.

This clonotype showed up many times. The gene calls are TRBV6-5 and TRBJ2-2, with 12 bases identical to TRBD2. Germline-derived CDR1 and CDR2 are MNHEY and SVGAGI. The CDR3 sequence is 17 residues long. V shed 4 bases and J 7 bases; nucleotides not matched to a gene: 10. The CDR3 DNA sequence: TGTGCCAGCAGTTGGCGCCTAGCGGGGGGGAGAAGCGGGGAGCTGTTTTTT. Protein product: CASSWRLAGGRSGELFF.

This clonotype was detected ten times or more. The J gene is TRBJ1-5, the V gene TRBV6-2 or TRBV6-3; tentatively, D is TRBD1 (5 bases). The V end lost 2 bases, the J end lost 1 base, and 9 bases lay between the germline ends. The CDR3 contains 15 residues. Germline V gene lookup returns CDR1 MNHEY and CDR2 SVGEGT. Here the CDR3 reads CASSYRGRSNQPQHF. CDR3 sequence (DNA): TGTGCCAGCAGTTACAGGGGCAGGAGCAATCAGCCCCAGCATTTT.

This clonotype was seen repeatedly, ten times or more. The V call is TRBV11-2, the J call TRBJ2-1; 8 bases are shared with TRBD2. This CDR3 spans 15 amino acids. J was trimmed by 4 bases and V by 3 bases; bases with no gene match: 5. Germline V gene sequence: CDR1 SGHAT, CDR2 FQNNGV. The CDR3 reads CASSFLGTRYNEQFF. As DNA, the CDR3 is TGTGCCAGCAGCTTCCTTGGGACTAGGTACAATGAGCAGTTCTTC. Supplemented by reference TRBV11-2 and TRBJ2-1, the full variable domain reads EAGVAQSPRYKIIEKRQSVAFWCNPISGHATLYWYQQILGQGPKLLIQFQNNGVVDDSQLPKDRFSAERLKGVDSTLKIQPAKLEDSAVYLCASSFLGTRYNEQFFGPGTRLTVL.

Ten or more counts support this clonotype. This chain links TRBV24-1 with TRBJ2-2; the D gene could be TRBD1 or TRBD2 (6 bases each). In germline, CDR1 is KGHDR, CDR2 SFDVKD. CDR3 length equals 17 residues. Trimming removed 3 bases at V and 3 bases at J, with 16 bases between. For the CDR3, the DNA is TGTGCCACCAGTGATCCCCCGCCGGGGGCTCACACCGGGGAGCTGTTTTTT. Translating gives CATSDPPPGAHTGELFF.

This clonotype showed up many times. The chain carries TRBV7-8 and TRBJ1-3, with D unclear. The V end lost 1 base, the J end lost 0 bases, and 10 bases lay between the germline ends. This CDR3 is built from 16 residues. The germline gives CDR1 SGHVS, CDR2 FQNEAQ. The CDR3 bases are TGTGCCAGCAGCTTAGGAGGCCTCAACTCTGGAAACACCATATATTTT. This gives the protein CASSLGGLNSGNTIYF.

This clonotype was detected many times. The V gene is TRBV5-5, the J gene TRBJ1-3; tentative D call: TRBD1 (5 bases). The CDR3 has 17 amino acids. Germline V gene sequence: CDR1 SGHKS, CDR2 YYEKEE (reference sequence). V gave up 0 bases and J gave up 4 bases, with 17 bases separating them. The CDR3 spells CASSLDGRGAGGNTIYF. The CDR3 nucleotides read TGTGCCAGCAGCTTGGACGGTAGGGGCGCGGGAGGAAACACCATATATTTT. The full variable domain, with the rest looked up from reference TRBV5-5 and TRBJ1-3, is DAGVTQSPTHLIKTRGQQVTLRCSPISGHKSVSWYQQVLGQGPQFIFQYYEKEERGRGNFPDRFSARQFPNYSSELNVNALLLGDSALYLCASSLDGRGAGGNTIYFGEGSWLTVV.

V gene TRBV4-3 combines with J gene TRBJ2-5; the D gene could be TRBD1 or TRBD2 (5 bases each). Germline assignment: CDR1 LGHNA and CDR2 YSLEER. The CDR3 extends over 14 amino acids. The V end lost 2 bases, the J end lost 9 bases, and 16 bases lay between the germline ends. The CDR3 loop reads CASSQTDGATSQYF. CDR3 nucleotide sequence: TGCGCCAGCAGCCAAACGGACGGGGCAACGTCCCAGTACTTC.

This clonotype was detected only a few times. V usage is TRBV3-1 and J usage is TRBJ1-5, with unresolved D. This CDR3 spans 14 amino acids. Deletions cut 4 bases from V and 4 bases from J, with 11 bases between. CDR1 LGHDT and CDR2 YNNKEL come from the germline V gene (reference sequence). This CDR3 is CASSPRLTNQPQHF. CDR3 DNA: TGTGCCAGCAGCCCCCGACTGACTAATCAGCCCCAGCATTTT.

This clonotype was recorded at least ten times. This chain joins TRBV5-6 and TRBJ1-5, with TRBD1 matching over 7 bases. V dropped 4 bases and J dropped 4; count of bases not matched to a gene: 8. Looked up from germline, CDR1 is SGHDT and CDR2 is YYEEEE. The length of the CDR3 is 15 residues. The CDR3 DNA follows: TGTGCCAGCAGCCTAGGGGGCTGGACAAATCAGCCCCAGCATTTT. Its translation is CASSLGGWTNQPQHF.

This clonotype has at least ten counts. The chain couples TRBV5-1 to TRBJ1-6; 7 positions agree with TRBD1. Germline assignment: CDR1 SGHRS and CDR2 YFSETQ. The CDR3 length is 14 residues. J was trimmed by 7 bases and V by 0 bases; bases with no gene match: 1. The CDR3 coding sequence is TGCGCCAGCAGCTTGGGACAGGGAAATTCACCCCTCCACTTT. Translated, it gives CASSLGQGNSPLHF.

In this sample, this clonotype turned up many times. CDR3 region: CASSYTGVPGANVLTF. In DNA, the CDR3 is TGTGCCAGCAGTTACACAGGGGTACCTGGGGCCAACGTCCTGACTTTC. V and J are TRBV6-2 or TRBV6-3 and TRBJ2-6; 7 bases fit TRBD1. The CDR3 extends over 16 amino acids. Trimming removed 2 bases from V and 2 bases from J; junction bases left unmatched: 3. Germline CDR1 and CDR2: MNHEY and SVGEGT.